Each of the 26 T cell receptor beta chains below was sequenced from the same sample in a study of T-cell reconstitution after alpha-beta-depleted transplantation in children. Unique molecular identifiers were incorporated into the prepared TCRbeta library. From the PCR reads, TCRdb called clonotypes with MiXCR, one entry per CDR3 protein. The table includes approximately 590,000 distinct CDR3 sequences, under 12% detected once. The source was PBMCs from the stem cell graft donor, collected from the stem cell graft. Source of these receptors: a human donor who donated a stem cell graft to a child with acute myeloid leukemia.

This clonotype has only a few counts. The chain recombines TRBV5-1 with TRBJ2-5; 11 bases match TRBD2. Germline lookup yields CDR1 SGHRS and CDR2 YFSETQ. The CDR3 is made up of 19 amino acids. V trimming: 7 bases; J trimming: 0 bases; junction bases outside the gene matches: 17. The DNA of the CDR3 is TGCGCCAGCTCCCCCTCCTCCTGGGCTAGCGGGAGGTACCAAGAGACCCAGTACTTC. Its translation is CASSPSSWASGRYQETQYF.

This clonotype was observed at least ten times. V is TRBV7-8 and J is TRBJ2-3; no clear D gene. The germline gives CDR1 SGHVS, CDR2 FQNEAQ. The CDR3 is 12 amino acids. The V end lost 1 base, the J end lost 4 bases, and 3 bases lay between the germline ends. This CDR3 reads CASSLDPDTQYF. In DNA form, the CDR3 reads TGTGCCAGCAGCTTAGATCCAGATACGCAGTATTTT.

The table lists this clonotype with a count of one. This sequence joins TRBV4-3 and TRBJ2-1, with TRBD2 matching over 10 bases. J gave up 9 bases and V 4 bases, and 6 bases lay outside the gene matches. Germline V gene sequence: CDR1 LGHNA, CDR2 YSLEER. The CDR3 is 14 residues long. CDR3 bases: TGCGCCAGCAGCCTTACTAGCGGGACGGTTGAGCAGTTCTTC. Protein sequence: CASSLTSGTVEQFF.

This chain connects TRBV15 to TRBJ2-6; D unresolved. The CDR3 covers 16 residues. Germline CDR1 and CDR2: LNHNV and YYDKDF (reference sequence). Trimming removed 3 bases at V and 1 base at J, with 10 bases between. The CDR3 is CATSRTVLSGANVLTF. The CDR3 region has the DNA TGTGCCACCAGCAGGACTGTACTGTCTGGGGCCAACGTCCTGACTTTC.

The chain has TRBV27 and TRBJ2-1, with D hard to call. Germline V gene lookup returns CDR1 MNHEY and CDR2 SMNVEV (reference sequence). Trimming removed 2 bases from V and 6 bases from J, with 14 bases in between. The CDR3 sequence is 15 residues long. The CDR3 here is CASSLSRQLGNEQFF. For the CDR3, the DNA is TGTGCCAGCAGTTTAAGTAGGCAGTTGGGCAATGAGCAGTTCTTC.

The sample holds a few counts of this clonotype. The chain couples TRBV20-1 to TRBJ1-3; perhaps TRBD1 as D (5 bases). The CDR3 has 16 amino acids. V dropped 1 base and J dropped 0 bases, with 13 bases sitting between them. The V gene's germline CDR1 is DFQATT and CDR2 SNEGSKA (reference sequence). The CDR3, as DNA: TGCAGTGCTAGAGTGGCAGGGATGGGCTCTGGAAACACCATATATTTT. Its translation: CSARVAGMGSGNTIYF.

This clonotype showed up just a few times. The CDR3 spells CASSWKNTEAFF. The CDR3 DNA follows: TGTGCCAGCAGTTGGAAAAACACTGAAGCTTTCTTT. The chain links TRBV28 to TRBJ1-1; no firm D call. V gave up 4 bases and J gave up 2 bases, with 5 bases separating them. CDR3 length equals 12 residues. The germline CDR1 and CDR2 sequences are MDHEN and SYDVKM.

The DNA of the CDR3 is TGTGCCAGCAGGCCGGGAGCGACAAAAGGATACGAGCAGTACTTC. Translation: CASRPGATKGYEQYF. The rearrangement uses TRBV12-3 or TRBV12-4 and TRBJ2-7; D may be TRBD2 (6 bases). Trimming shortened V by 6 bases and J by 4 bases, and 19 bases separated the two germline ends. The CDR3 is 15 residues long.

This clonotype has just a few counts. This rearrangement joins TRBV6-2 or TRBV6-3 to TRBJ2-1; 9 bases agree with TRBD2. From germline, CDR1 is MNHEY and CDR2 SVGEGT. CDR3 length equals 15 residues. J lost 6 bases, V lost 7 bases, and 10 bases had no gene match. This CDR3 is CASKEAGGLSNEQFF. The CDR3 DNA is TGTGCCAGCAAAGAAGCGGGGGGCCTTTCCAATGAGCAGTTCTTC.

This clonotype has a count of ten or more. The V call is TRBV4-3, the J call TRBJ1-4; 8 bases line up with TRBD1. The CDR3 is 15 amino acids. Germline-derived CDR1 and CDR2 are LGHNA and YSLEER. With 3 bases clipped from V and 6 bases from J, the junction kept 6 bases outside the gene matches. In DNA form, the CDR3 reads TGCGCCAGCAGCCAGCCACAGGGGGGAGATGAAAAACTGTTTTTT. As protein: CASSQPQGGDEKLFF.

This clonotype was counted only a few times. V gene TRBV9 combines with J gene TRBJ1-5, with D possibly matching TRBD1 (5 bases). Germline-derived CDR1 and CDR2 are SGDLS and YYNGEE. The germline V and J ends were trimmed by 1 base and 7 bases, with 15 bases remaining between them. CDR3 length: 15 amino acids. The CDR3 reads CASSVTGQAGQPQHF. DNA for the CDR3: TGTGCCAGCAGCGTAACGGGGCAGGCCGGGCAGCCCCAGCATTTT.

This chain connects TRBV29-1 to TRBJ1-5; 8 bases match TRBD1. This CDR3 is 13 amino acids long. The germline CDR1 and CDR2 sequences are SQVTM and ANQGSEA. Unmatched junction bases numbered 6, after V lost 6 bases and J lost 5 bases. CDR3 sequence reads: CSVAGGADQPQHF. In DNA form, the CDR3 reads TGCAGCGTCGCAGGGGGCGCCGATCAGCCCCAGCATTTT.

This clonotype was counted a few times. The rearrangement joins TRBV27 to TRBJ1-2; 8 bases line up with TRBD1. The CDR3 totals 16 residues. Trimming took 5 bases from V and 0 from J; bases not matched to a gene: 8. Germline CDR1 MNHEY, CDR2 SMNVEV (reference sequence). CDR3 bases: TGTGCCAGCAGTCCCGGACAGGGAACGACTAACTATGGCTACACCTTC. It yields the protein CASSPGQGTTNYGYTF.

The rearrangement joins TRBV29-1 to TRBJ2-4, with D unclear. Germline-derived CDR1 and CDR2 are SQVTM and ANQGSEA. The CDR3 runs 14 residues. V was pared by 7 bases and J by 1 base, with 14 bases between. CDR3 loop: CSAGEPVAKNIQYF. CDR3 nucleotide sequence: TGCAGCGCTGGGGAACCAGTCGCCAAAAACATTCAGTACTTC.

Note on this clonotype: This may stem from a read error, because a much larger clone lies one nucleotide away. The chain combines TRBV6-5 with TRBJ2-7, with D uncertain. CDR3 length: 15 amino acids. CDR1 and CDR2 from the germline V gene are MNHEY and SVGAGI. DNA for the CDR3: TGTGCCAGCAGTTACTCCTGGAAGCTGTCCTACGAGCAGTGCTTC. Its translation is CASSYSWKLSYEQCF.

The V call is TRBV20-1, the J call TRBJ2-1; 9 positions agree with TRBD2. Germline loops: CDR1 DFQATT, CDR2 SNEGSKA (reference sequence). J gave up 3 bases and V 3 bases, and 6 bases lay outside the gene matches. The CDR3 has 15 amino acids. CDR3 residues: CSARGPSGDYNEQFF. The CDR3 region has the DNA TGCAGTGCTAGGGGTCCTAGCGGGGACTACAATGAGCAGTTCTTC.

This clonotype occurred many times. The CDR3 DNA sequence: TGTGCCAGTCTCACCGGAAGGGACACAGATACGCAGTATTTT. Protein: CASLTGRDTDTQYF. The chain links TRBV28 to TRBJ2-3, with D unclear. The CDR3 totals 14 residues. V was pared by 9 bases and J by 2 bases, with 15 bases between. The germline gives CDR1 MDHEN, CDR2 SYDVKM.

The genes are TRBV19 and TRBJ1-5; tentatively, D is TRBD1 (5 bases). This CDR3 spans 14 amino acids. The germline CDR1 and CDR2 sequences are LNHDA and SQIVND (reference sequence). V gave up 4 bases and J gave up 4 bases, with 11 bases separating them. In DNA form, the CDR3 reads TGTGCCAGTAGTAGCCAGGGTTGGAATCAGCCCCAGCATTTT. This sequence encodes CASSSQGWNQPQHF.

A remark on this clonotype: A read error is likely, as this CDR3 ends without the conserved phenylalanine or tryptophan. This chain uses TRBV6-2 or TRBV6-3 with TRBJ2-5; TRBD2 aligns across 7 bases. Germline trimming cut 10 bases from V and 5 bases from J; bases unmatched to any gene: 22. Looked up from germline, CDR1 is MNHEY and CDR2 is SVGEGT. The CDR3 is made up of 17 amino acids. The CDR3 DNA reads as TGTGCCACCTCGAAGGGGCTCGGCGGGAGCGTTGAGGAGACCCAGTACCTC. Protein product: CATSKGLGGSVEETQYL.

In its sample, this clonotype was seen many times. The chain combines TRBV4-2 with TRBJ2-4; 8 nucleotides agree with TRBD1. The CDR3 has 15 amino acids. The germline V gene has CDR1 LGHNA and CDR2 YNFKEQ. V lost 4 bases, J lost 5 bases, and 7 bases stayed unmatched. In DNA, the CDR3 is TGTGCCAGCAGCCTAGAGGACAGGGTACAAAACATTCAGTACTTC. This gives the protein CASSLEDRVQNIQYF.

This clonotype was counted ten times or more. V and J are TRBV7-8 and TRBJ1-6, with 7 nucleotides matching TRBD1. From germline, CDR1 is SGHVS and CDR2 FQNEAQ. J lost 7 bases, V lost 6 bases, and 9 bases had no gene match. The CDR3 is 15 amino acids. CDR3 region: CASRNPGTENSPLHF. The CDR3 region has the DNA TGTGCCAGCAGAAATCCCGGGACAGAGAATTCACCCCTCCACTTT. Filled out from reference TRBV7-8 and TRBJ1-6, the complete variable domain reads GAGVSQSPRYKVAKRGQDVALRCDPISGHVSLFWYQQALGQGPEFLTYFQNEAQLDKSGLPSDRFFAERPEGSVSTLKIQRTQQEDSAVYLCASRNPGTENSPLHFGNGTRLTVT.

This clonotype has only a few counts. The chain recombines TRBV4-3 with TRBJ2-3; 10 bases match TRBD2. The CDR3 is made up of 13 amino acids. V gave up 7 bases and J gave up 5 bases; unmatched junction bases: 3. CDR1 and CDR2 (germline): LGHNA, YSLEER. The CDR3 bases are TGCGCCAGCAAGCGGGAGGGCCAAGATACGCAGTATTTT. Translating it yields CASKREGQDTQYF.

The chain links TRBV6-5 to TRBJ2-3, with D perhaps being TRBD1 or TRBD2 (5 bases each). The V gene lost 4 bases and the J gene lost 2 bases, with 19 bases spanning the gap. There are 17 residues in the CDR3. Germline-derived CDR1 and CDR2 are MNHEY and SVGAGI. As DNA, the CDR3 is TGTGCCAGCAGTTCCAACTGGCTCGGGACCTTCACAGATACGCAGTATTTT. Translated, it gives CASSSNWLGTFTDTQYF.

The chain recombines TRBV3-1 with TRBJ2-2; possibly TRBD2 for D (6 bases). This CDR3 is 15 amino acids long. Germline lookup yields CDR1 LGHDT and CDR2 YNNKEL (reference sequence). The V and J ends lost 7 bases and 1 base respectively, with 13 bases between them. DNA for the CDR3: TGTGCCAGCACCTTTAGCGGAGTGAACACCGGGGAGCTGTTTTTT. It is translated as CASTFSGVNTGELFF.

This clonotype was recorded many times. This rearrangement joins TRBV12-3 or TRBV12-4 to TRBJ2-3, with TRBD2 matching 9 bases. The CDR3 has 16 residues. The V segment lost 2 bases and the J segment 5 bases; nucleotides outside the gene matches: 8. CDR3 coding DNA: TGTGCCAGCAGTTTATCAGGTAGCGGGAGAGTAGATACGCAGTATTTT. It encodes CASSLSGSGRVDTQYF.

This clonotype was seen more than once but under ten times. The chain uses TRBV5-1 and TRBJ2-5; 12 nucleotides agree with TRBD2. After removal of 4 bases from V and 4 bases from J, the junction contained 8 bases not matched to a gene. The CDR3 is made up of 16 amino acids. Per the germline V gene, CDR1 is SGHRS and CDR2 is YFSETQ. The CDR3 nucleotides are TGCGCCAGCAGCGTCCGACTAGCGGGAGAGGGAGAGACCCAGTACTTC. This gives the protein CASSVRLAGEGETQYF.